The 3 T cell receptor beta chains given below trace back to one sample, sequenced in a study of OX40 agonist ivuxolimab in advanced cancers. Clones were sequenced by immunoSEQ multiplex PCR, and TCRdb holds only the in-frame ones, with some missing. The sample carries around 79,000 clones, approximately 85% recorded once. The input for sequencing was CD4+ or CD8+ T cells sorted from blood, taken in a trial of the OX40 agonist ivuxolimab. Receptors originate from an adult with an advanced solid tumor such as melanoma, head and neck, liver or kidney cancer.

Only a few counts were recorded for this clone. J is TRBJ2-5 and V is TRBV11-2; TRBD2 matches at 9 bases. Germline V gene sequence: CDR1 SGHAT, CDR2 FQNNGV. The CDR3 is 15 residues long. Trimming took 1 base from V and 4 from J; bases not matched to a gene: 4. The CDR3 coding sequence is TGTGCCAGCAGCTTAGGCGGGGGGGCCTCAGAGACCCAGTACTTC. It encodes CASSLGGGASETQYF.

The chain combines TRBV10-2 with TRBJ2-7; either TRBD1 or TRBD2 may fit D (6 bases each). CDR1 is WSHSY and CDR2 is SAAADI in the germline V gene. Between the trimmed V and J ends, which lost 6 bases and 1 base, there was a span of 10 bases. The CDR3 extends over 13 amino acids. The CDR3 sequence: CASRIGGSYEQYF. The DNA for the CDR3 is TGCGCCAGCAGGATAGGGGGGTCCTACGAGCAGTACTTC.

CDR3 region: CASSLGGGGNQPQHF. DNA for the CDR3: TGTGCCAGCAGTTTAGGAGGGGGAGGCAATCAGCCCCAGCATTTT. V gene TRBV28 combines with J gene TRBJ1-5; tentative D call: TRBD1 (6 bases). Germline CDR1 MDHEN, CDR2 SYDVKM. The CDR3 spans 15 residues. V was cut by 2 bases and J by 2 bases, with 10 bases left in between.